This T cell receptor (beta chain) appears in the sequencing data of a study of neoadjuvant nivolumab and ipilimumab in lung cancer. V gave up 0 bases and J gave up 4 bases, with 6 bases separating them. This CDR3 has 13 residues. Germline assignment: CDR1 KGHSH and CDR2 LQKENI. Only in-frame clones appear in the TCRdb table, and some are missing; sequencing was by immunoSEQ multiplex PCR. The data contain tens of thousands of clones, approximately 92% of them singletons. On this clone itself: Other DNA sequences in the same sample also yield this CDR3.

The rearrangement uses TRBV18 and TRBJ2-5; D remains ambiguous. This sequence was found in an adult with non-small cell lung cancer. Source: peripheral blood, taken after neoadjuvant nivolumab, alone or with ipilimumab, at or shortly before surgery. The CDR3 region is CASSPPSTETQYF. CDR3 in DNA: TGTGCCAGCTCACCACCTAGCACAGAGACCCAGTACTTC.